This TCR beta chain was profiled in a study of T cells in Graves' hyperthyroidism and ophthalmopathy. This clonotype was observed many times. Its cognate antigen is unknown. Study-wide findings and caveats: Blood shared most expanded thyroid clonotypes above 0.001. The model predicted ophthalmopathy a median about 6.6 months before onset.

From RNA transcripts, TCR beta CDR3 regions were amplified. RT-PCR in the first round (using the HTBI primer set) targeted the TCR CDR3. In TCRdb, the multiplex PCR reads were re-called with MiXCR into one record per CDR3 protein. The sample includes 500,000 to 600,000 distinct CDR3 sequences, 15% to 20% seen only once; the top ten take approximately 50%. The TCR comes from a middle-aged man with Graves' ophthalmopathy. The specimen sequenced was blood.

CDR3 loop: CASSATWTDTQYF. CDR3 nucleotide sequence: TGTGCCAGCAGCGCCACATGGACAGATACGCAGTATTTT. This sequence joins TRBV7-2 and TRBJ2-3; D is unresolved. Trimming left V 5 bases short and J 3 bases short, with 9 bases between. The CDR3 is 13 residues long. Germline values: CDR1 SGHTA, CDR2 FQGNSA. The full variable domain, rest sourced from reference TRBV7-2 and TRBJ2-3, is GAGVSQSPSNKVTEKGKDVELRCDPISGHTALYWYRQSLGQGLEFLIYFQGNSAPDKSGLPSDRFSAERTGGSVSTLTIQRTQQEDSAVYLCASSATWTDTQYFGPGTRLTVL.